These T cell receptor beta chains were read from a single sample in a study of sequential checkpoint blockade in melanoma. Sequenced by immunoSEQ multiplex PCR; TCRdb stores in-frame clones only, minus some. The table has roughly 3,800 clones, approximately 33% seen once. Sequencing used tumor tissue (inferred from file names), obtained from a patient given nivolumab and ipilimumab in sequence. Receptors were obtained from a human donor with melanoma. Each CDR3 is given with its conserved first and last residue. The D gene is left open where the match is weak. Clone size, where shown, is once, few, many, or a class for clones that have expanded.

CDR3aa: CASNSPDRANPVYPYEQYF; CDR3nt: TGTGCCAGCAACTCCCCGGACAGGGCAAACCCGGTCTATCCCTACGAGCAGTACTTC; j_gene: TRBJ2-7; d_gene: TRBD1; abundance: medium-sized; v_gene: TRBV6-7
CDR3aa: CASSESGLAGEGADTQYF; CDR3nt: TGCGCCAGCAGTGAGTCGGGGCTAGCGGGAGAGGGCGCAGATACGCAGTATTTT; j_gene: TRBJ2-3; d_gene: TRBD2; abundance: few; v_gene: TRBV10-2
CDR3aa: CASSLAGGSSNEKLFF; CDR3nt: TGCGCCAGCAGCTTGGCCGGTGGCAGCTCTAATGAAAAACTGTTTTTT; j_gene: TRBJ1-4; d_gene: NA; abundance: NA; v_gene: TRBV5-1
CDR3aa: CASSPGQGADTQYF; CDR3nt: TGCGCCAGCAGCCCGGGACAGGGGGCAGATACGCAGTATTTT; j_gene: TRBJ2-3; d_gene: TRBD1; abundance: NA; v_gene: TRBV5-1
CDR3aa: CASSLPQGAGELFF; CDR3nt: TGCGCCAGCAGCCTACCACAGGGGGCCGGGGAGCTGTTTTTT; j_gene: TRBJ2-2; d_gene: TRBD1; abundance: NA; v_gene: TRBV5-1
CDR3aa: CASSGSSAQAGQSSYEQYF; CDR3nt: TGTGCCAGCAGTGGGTCTTCGGCCCAAGCCGGACAAAGCTCCTACGAGCAGTACTTC; j_gene: TRBJ2-7; d_gene: NA; abundance: NA; v_gene: TRBV9
CDR3aa: CASSVDMNTEAFF; CDR3nt: TGTGCCAGCAGCGTAGATATGAACACTGAAGCTTTCTTT; j_gene: TRBJ1-1; d_gene: NA; abundance: NA; v_gene: TRBV9
CDR3aa: CASSPRRAGGVAKNIQYF; CDR3nt: TGTGCCAGCAGTCCACGGCGAGCGGGAGGGGTAGCCAAAAACATTCAGTACTTC; j_gene: TRBJ2-4; d_gene: TRBD2; abundance: once; v_gene: TRBV6-7
CDR3aa: CASSLSGGTEAFF; CDR3nt: TGTGCCAGCAGCTTATCGGGGGGGACTGAAGCTTTCTTT; j_gene: TRBJ1-1; d_gene: NA; abundance: few; v_gene: TRBV7-2
CDR3aa: CASSPDRGRNTGELFF; CDR3nt: TGTGCCAGCAGCCCAGACAGGGGGCGAAACACCGGGGAGCTGTTTTTT; j_gene: TRBJ2-2; d_gene: TRBD1; abundance: medium-sized; v_gene: TRBV11-3
CDR3aa: CASSVGTDEQFF; CDR3nt: TGTGCCAGCAGCGTAGGGACCGATGAGCAGTTCTTC; j_gene: TRBJ2-1; d_gene: NA; abundance: NA; v_gene: TRBV9
CDR3aa: CASSLTSGRTGELFF; CDR3nt: TGTGCCAGCAGTTTGACTAGCGGGAGAACCGGGGAGCTGTTTTTT; j_gene: TRBJ2-2; d_gene: TRBD2; abundance: NA; v_gene: TRBV6-8
CDR3aa: CASSEGPSYEQYF; CDR3nt: TGTGCCAGCAGTGAGGGGCCGTCCTACGAGCAGTACTTC; j_gene: TRBJ2-7; d_gene: NA; abundance: NA; v_gene: TRBV6-8
CDR3aa: CASSITLTGNTIYF; CDR3nt: TGTGCCAGCAGCATCACACTGACTGGAAACACCATATATTTT; j_gene: TRBJ1-3; d_gene: NA; abundance: NA; v_gene: TRBV11-3
CDR3aa: CASSATSGPSYEQYF; CDR3nt: TGTGCCAGCAGCGCGACTAGCGGGCCCTCCTACGAGCAGTACTTC; j_gene: TRBJ2-7; d_gene: TRBD2; abundance: NA; v_gene: TRBV11-3
CDR3aa: CASSLTRAYNEQFF; CDR3nt: TGTGCCAGCAGCTTGACCAGAGCCTACAATGAGCAGTTCTTC; j_gene: TRBJ2-1; d_gene: NA; abundance: few; v_gene: TRBV11-3
CDR3aa: CASSEAAGKRFF; CDR3nt: TGTGCCAGCAGTGAAGCGGCAGGAAAGCGCTTCTTC; j_gene: TRBJ2-1; d_gene: NA; abundance: few; v_gene: TRBV9
CDR3aa: CATSRDPRQGGLRYQETQYF; CDR3nt: TGTGCCACCAGCAGAGATCCACGGCAAGGGGGCCTTAGGTACCAAGAGACCCAGTACTTC; j_gene: TRBJ2-5; d_gene: TRBD1; abundance: few; v_gene: TRBV15
CDR3aa: CASSIRLGREGYGPFF; CDR3nt: TGTGCCAGTAGTATAAGGCTGGGCAGGGAGGGGTACGGACCTTTCTTT; j_gene: TRBJ1-1; d_gene: NA; abundance: NA; v_gene: TRBV19
CDR3aa: CASSPPGQPIVQETQYF; CDR3nt: TGCGCCAGCAGTCCTCCGGGACAGCCGATTGTCCAAGAGACCCAGTACTTC; j_gene: TRBJ2-5; d_gene: TRBD1; abundance: NA; v_gene: TRBV23-1
CDR3aa: CASSILGYEQYF; CDR3nt: TGTGCCAGTAGTATCCTGGGCTACGAGCAGTACTTC; j_gene: TRBJ2-7; d_gene: NA; abundance: once; v_gene: TRBV19
CDR3aa: CAWEQGLAGVRGEQFF; CDR3nt: TGTGCCTGGGAGCAGGGACTAGCTGGAGTCCGGGGTGAGCAGTTCTTC; j_gene: TRBJ2-1; d_gene: TRBD2; abundance: NA; v_gene: TRBV30
CDR3aa: CASSPTGQGLGNQPQHF; CDR3nt: TGTGCCAGCAGTCCAACCGGACAGGGGTTAGGCAATCAGCCCCAGCATTTT; j_gene: TRBJ1-5; d_gene: TRBD1; abundance: few; v_gene: TRBV6-7
CDR3aa: CASSLSGGFDNEQFF; CDR3nt: TGCGCCAGCAGCTTGTCCGGGGGTTTCGACAATGAGCAGTTCTTC; j_gene: TRBJ2-1; d_gene: NA; abundance: NA; v_gene: TRBV5-1
CDR3aa: CASSWTGGEDTGELFF; CDR3nt: TGCGCCAGCAGTTGGACAGGGGGCGAGGACACCGGGGAGCTGTTTTTT; j_gene: TRBJ2-2; d_gene: TRBD1; abundance: NA; v_gene: TRBV10-1
CDR3aa: CASSPDASGGTTGELFF; CDR3nt: TGTGCTAGCAGTCCCGACGCAAGCGGGGGAACTACCGGGGAGCTGTTTTTT; j_gene: TRBJ2-2; d_gene: TRBD2; abundance: few; v_gene: TRBV7-6
CDR3aa: CASSTAGGGGETQYF; CDR3nt: TGTGCCAGTAGTACCGCCGGAGGGGGAGGTGAGACCCAGTACTTC; j_gene: TRBJ2-5; d_gene: NA; abundance: NA; v_gene: TRBV19